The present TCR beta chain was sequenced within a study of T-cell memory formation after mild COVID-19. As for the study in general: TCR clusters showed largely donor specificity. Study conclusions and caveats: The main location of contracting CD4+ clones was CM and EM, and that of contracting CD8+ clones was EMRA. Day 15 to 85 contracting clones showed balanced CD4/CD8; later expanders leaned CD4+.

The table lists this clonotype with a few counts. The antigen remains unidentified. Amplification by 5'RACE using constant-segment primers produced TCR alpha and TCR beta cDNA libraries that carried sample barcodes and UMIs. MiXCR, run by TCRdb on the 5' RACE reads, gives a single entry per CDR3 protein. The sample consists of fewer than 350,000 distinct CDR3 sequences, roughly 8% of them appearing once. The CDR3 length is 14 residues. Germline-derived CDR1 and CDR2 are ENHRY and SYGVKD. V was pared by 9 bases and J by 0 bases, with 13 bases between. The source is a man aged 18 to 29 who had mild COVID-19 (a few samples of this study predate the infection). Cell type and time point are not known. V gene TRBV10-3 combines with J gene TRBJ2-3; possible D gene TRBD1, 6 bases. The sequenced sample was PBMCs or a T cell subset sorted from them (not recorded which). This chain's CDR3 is CAMSQGTSTDTQYF. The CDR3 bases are TGTGCCATGTCCCAGGGGACGAGCACAGATACGCAGTATTTT.